The 17 T cell receptor beta chains listed next were all sequenced from one sample in a study of blood T cell repertoires in COVID-19. The method was immunoSEQ multiplex PCR; TCRdb's version includes in-frame clones alone and lacks a portion of them. The profile shows under 250,000 clones, about 94% of them singletons. The sample was peripheral blood. These receptor sequences come from a man aged 60 to 69 with COVID-19, enrolled during active disease.

The V gene is TRBV27, the J gene TRBJ2-1; TRBD1 matches 8 bases. The junction had 4 bases not matched to a gene; V was cut back by 6 bases and J by 6 bases. Germline V gives CDR1 MNHEY, CDR2 SMNVEV (reference sequence). CDR3 length: 13 residues. The CDR3 sequence: CASSLDRVNEQFF. CDR3 nucleotides: TGTGCCAGCAGCCTGGACAGGGTCAATGAGCAGTTCTTC.

As DNA, the CDR3 is TGTGCCAGCAGCTTAAGGACAGGCGCAGATTCACCCCTCCACTTT. Its translation: CASSLRTGADSPLHF. The chain joins TRBV7-6 to TRBJ1-6, with 7 positions matching TRBD1. Germline-derived CDR1 and CDR2 are SGHVS and FNYEAQ. The trim removed 2 bases at V and 8 bases at J, leaving 6 bases unmatched. The CDR3 extends over 15 amino acids.

The chain has TRBV15 and TRBJ2-1; weak D call: TRBD2 (5 bases). The V gene lost 0 bases and the J gene lost 9 bases, with 9 bases spanning the gap. CDR3 size: 13 residues. Germline V gene lookup returns CDR1 LNHNV and CDR2 YYDKDF (reference sequence). The CDR3 nucleotides are TGTGCCACCAGCAGAGATTTAGGGAGTGAGCAGTTCTTC. The encoded protein is CATSRDLGSEQFF.

The chain uses TRBV19 and TRBJ1-2, with 9 bases that match TRBD1. The CDR3 loop spans 15 amino acids. V shed 1 base, J shed 8 bases, and the junction held 8 bases outside the gene matches. Germline V gives CDR1 LNHDA, CDR2 SQIVND (reference sequence). CDR3 DNA sequence: TGTGCCAGTAGTATAGCGACAGGGGGTGGAAAAGGCTACACCTTC. It codes for CASSIATGGGKGYTF.

As to this clone: The junction differs from germline at one of its ends, possibly a read error. The chain is built from TRBV7-7 and TRBJ2-3, with 7 positions matching TRBD2. The CDR3 has 14 residues. Germline CDR1 reads SSHAT; CDR2 reads FNYEAQ (reference sequence). The CDR3 nucleotides read TGTGCTAGCAGCTTAGACGGGGGGTCAGATACGCAGTATTTT. Translation: CASSLDGGSDTQYF.

V gene TRBV7-3 combines with J gene TRBJ2-7; tentatively, D is TRBD1 (5 bases). The CDR3 extends over 16 amino acids. V dropped 0 bases and J dropped 4 bases, with 16 bases sitting between them. The germline V gene has CDR1 SGHTA and CDR2 FQGTGA. This chain's CDR3 is CASSLTHTQGAYEQYF. The CDR3 coding sequence is TGTGCCAGCAGCTTAACGCACACCCAGGGTGCATACGAGCAGTACTTC.

This clone was seen more than once but under ten times. The CDR3 protein is CASSQLRRDTQYF. CDR3 DNA: TGTGCCAGCAGCCAGCTGCGGAGGGATACGCAGTATTTT. This chain uses TRBV12-3 or TRBV12-4 with TRBJ2-3; a weak D match, TRBD2 (5 bases). The CDR3 has 13 amino acids. Trimming cost V 6 bases and J 6 bases, with 13 bases left between them.

The chain has TRBV10-1 and TRBJ1-4; a weak D match, TRBD1 (5 bases). Germline V gene sequence: CDR1 WNHNN, CDR2 SYGVQD (reference sequence). The CDR3 consists of 14 residues. Trimming stripped 10 bases from V and 4 bases from J, with 16 bases between. The CDR3 sequence is CATAPGGRNEKLFF. Here the CDR3 DNA reads TGCGCCACCGCGCCGGGGGGTCGTAATGAAAAACTGTTTTTT.

This clone has just one count. The chain employs TRBV6-8 and TRBJ1-5, with TRBD1 matching over 8 bases. Germline CDR1 MNHGY, CDR2 SAAAGT. CDR3 size: 19 residues. Unmatched junction bases numbered 16, after V lost 6 bases and J lost 0 bases. The CDR3 loop is CASRSGGVAGSGSNQPQHF. DNA of the CDR3: TGTGCCAGCAGATCAGGGGGCGTGGCGGGCTCGGGTAGCAATCAGCCCCAGCATTTT.

The V gene is TRBV15, the J gene TRBJ2-5; 8 nucleotides match TRBD2. CDR1 is LNHNV, CDR2 YYDKDF, per germline (reference sequence). This CDR3 has 14 residues. V was pared by 4 bases and J by 4 bases, with 5 bases of the junction left unmatched. The CDR3 nucleotides are TGTGCCACCAGCACAGGGGCGGGAGGAGAGACCCAGTACTTC. It encodes CATSTGAGGETQYF.

This clone has just one count. The chain couples TRBV5-4 to TRBJ1-1; TRBD1 aligns across 8 bases. The V and J ends lost 4 bases and 0 bases, in that order; junction bases with no gene match: 5. The CDR3 contains 15 residues. Germline V CDR1 and CDR2: SGHNT, YYREEE (reference sequence). The CDR3 loop reads CASSVQGVVNTEAFF. CDR3 nucleotide sequence: TGTGCCAGCAGCGTACAGGGGGTGGTGAACACTGAAGCTTTCTTT.

This sequence joins TRBV18 and TRBJ2-1, with D maybe TRBD2 (5 bases). Trimming stripped 6 bases from V and 4 bases from J, with 13 bases between. The CDR3 totals 14 residues. Germline V CDR1 and CDR2: KGHSH, LQKENI. CDR3 nucleotides: TGTGCCAGCTCTCCCTCCCGGGGTTACAATGAGCAGTTCTTC. It translates to CASSPSRGYNEQFF. The full variable domain, with the rest looked up from reference TRBV18 and TRBJ2-1, is NAGVMQNPRHLVRRRGQEARLRCSPMKGHSHVYWYRQLPEEGLKFMVYLQKENIIDESGMPKERFSAEFPKEGPSILRIQQVVRGDSAAYFCASSPSRGYNEQFFGPGTRLTVL.

The chain uses TRBV5-8 and TRBJ1-5, with D perhaps TRBD1 (5 bases). Germline CDR1 is SGHTS and CDR2 is YDEGEE. Trimming removed 4 bases from V and 0 bases from J, with 17 bases in between. This CDR3 is built from 17 residues. CDR3: CASSLGGYAPSNQPQHF. As DNA, the CDR3 is TGTGCCAGCAGCCTTGGGGGGTATGCACCTAGCAATCAGCCCCAGCATTTT.

The J gene is TRBJ2-3, the V gene TRBV15; 7 positions agree with TRBD2. The CDR3 consists of 15 residues. V gave up 0 bases and J gave up 5 bases; unmatched junction bases: 5. Germline V lookup: CDR1 LNHNV, CDR2 YYDKDF (reference sequence). CDR3 sequence: CATSRDRGVLDTQYF. Written as DNA, the CDR3 is TGTGCCACCAGCAGAGACCGGGGGGTTCTAGATACGCAGTATTTT.

This clone came up once. The chain recombines TRBV28 with TRBJ2-2, with 12 bases that match TRBD2. J lost 0 bases, V lost 1 base, and 21 bases had no gene match. The CDR3 totals 24 residues. In germline, CDR1 is MDHEN, CDR2 SYDVKM. The CDR3 reads CASSLFGFKPPGLAGSANTGELFF. In DNA form, the CDR3 reads TGTGCCAGCAGTTTATTCGGTTTTAAACCCCCGGGACTAGCGGGTTCCGCGAACACCGGGGAGCTGTTTTTT.

The genes are TRBV7-6 and TRBJ1-5; possible D gene TRBD1, 5 bases. V shed 1 base and J shed 7 bases, with 14 bases lying between them. CDR1 and CDR2 from the germline V gene are SGHVS and FNYEAQ. This CDR3 contains 15 residues. The CDR3 DNA reads as TGTGCCAGCAGCTTAGGTCCGGGGGACGGGCAGCCCCAGCATTTT. It yields the protein CASSLGPGDGQPQHF.

CDR3 region: CASRSGTYYGYTF. The CDR3 nucleotides are TGTGCCAGCAGGAGCGGGACGTACTATGGCTACACCTTC. The chain is built from TRBV6-5 and TRBJ1-2; a weak D match, TRBD1 (5 bases). The length of the CDR3 is 13 residues. Germline CDR1 and CDR2: MNHEY and SVGAGI. The V end was cut by 6 bases, the J end by 3 bases, with 11 bases between.